This is a list of T cell receptor beta chains from one sample in a study of memory CD4+ T cells and cytomegalovirus serostatus. The table came from immunoSEQ multiplex PCR; TCRdb's copy has only in-frame clones and leaves some out. The sample consists of about 27,000 clones, 75% to 80% of them appearing once. Sequencing was done on a sample of memory CD4+ T cells from blood. The source is an adult in good health and CMV-seronegative. Each CDR3 is given with its conserved first and last residue. A D gene is named only where the DNA matches it firmly. Some rows have no size entry. The others give once, few or many, or a class for an expanded clone.

>TRBJ2-7|12|TRBV2|-|-
CASAYHSSEQYF
TGTGCCAGCGCCTATCATTCAAGCGAGCAGTACTTC
>TRBJ1-2|15|TRBV7-9|-|-
CASSLAPGTNYGYTF
TGTGCCAGCAGCTTGGCCCCAGGGACTAACTATGGCTACACCTTC
>TRBJ1-1|12|TRBV7-2|-|few
CASSLDWAEAFF
TGTGCCAGCAGCTTAGACTGGGCTGAAGCTTTCTTT
>TRBJ1-2|14|TRBV19|-|-
CASSRLTTNYGYTF
TGTGCCAGTAGTCGACTGACTACTAACTATGGCTACACCTTC
>TRBJ2-7|12|TRBV5-4|-|few
CASSLLGDEQYF
TGTGCCAGCAGCTTGTTAGGGGACGAGCAGTACTTC
>TRBJ2-2|12|TRBV9|-|-
CASSVVEGELFF
TGTGCCAGCAGCGTAGTAGAAGGGGAGCTGTTTTTT
>TRBJ1-1|15|TRBV4-2|-|few
CASSPNREGGTEAFF
TGTGCCAGCAGCCCAAACAGGGAGGGAGGGACTGAAGCTTTCTTT
>TRBJ1-3|16|TRBV4-1|TRBD1|once
CASSQGYRGSENTIYF
TGCGCCAGCAGCCAAGGGTACAGGGGTAGCGAAAACACCATATATTTT
>TRBJ1-6|14|TRBV11-2|TRBD1|-
CASSSGTGNSPLHF
TGTGCCAGCAGCTCCGGGACAGGGAATTCACCCCTCCACTTT
>TRBJ1-1|13|TRBV6-5|TRBD1|-
CASSYGTGTEAFF
TGTGCCAGCAGTTATGGGACAGGGACTGAAGCTTTCTTT
>TRBJ2-1|15|TRBV19|-|-
CASSPTGTPYNEQFF
TGTGCCAGTAGTCCTACCGGGACTCCGTACAATGAGCAGTTCTTC
>TRBJ1-5|16|TRBV19|-|few
CASSIAEQGRGQPQHF
TGTGCCAGTAGTATAGCCGAACAGGGAAGGGGACAGCCCCAGCATTTT
>TRBJ1-2|14|TRBV19|-|-
CASSTGHRDYGYTF
TGTGCCAGTAGTACGGGACATCGCGACTATGGCTACACCTTC
>TRBJ1-2|17|TRBV5-5|-|-
CASSLAVGDTTNYGYTF
TGTGCCAGCAGCTTGGCAGTGGGGGACACAACTAACTATGGCTACACCTTC
>TRBJ2-2|16|TRBV5-1|TRBD1|-
CASSLPGGARTGELFF
TGCGCCAGCAGCTTGCCAGGGGGCGCGAGGACCGGGGAGCTGTTTTTT
>TRBJ1-2|12|TRBV5-6|-|-
CASNSEAYGYTF
TGTGCCAGCAACTCAGAGGCCTATGGCTACACCTTC
>TRBJ1-2|12|TRBV6-1|-|-
CASSGGDGGYTF
TGTGCCAGCAGTGGGGGGGACGGTGGCTACACCTTC
>TRBJ2-1|15|TRBV5-5|TRBD2|-
CASSLAGGNHNEQFF
TGTGCCAGCAGCTTGGCCGGGGGGAACCACAATGAGCAGTTCTTC
>TRBJ2-3|16|TRBV10-3|-|-
CAISEGRSQTADTQYF
TGTGCCATCAGTGAAGGGAGGTCCCAGACGGCGGATACGCAGTATTTT
>TRBJ1-3|13|TRBV6-1|-|-
CASSEGGGNTIYF
TGTGCCAGCAGTGAGGGCGGCGGAAACACCATATATTTT
>TRBJ2-3|14|TRBV5-1|-|-
CASSLGGTTDTQYF
TGCGCCAGCAGTCTAGGGGGGACCACAGATACGCAGTATTTT
>TRBJ2-1|14|TRBV7-9|TRBD2|-
CASSSREWENEQFF
TGTGCCAGCAGCTCGCGGGAGTGGGAAAATGAGCAGTTCTTC
>TRBJ1-1|12|TRBV6-5|TRBD1|few
CASRGTGTEAFF
TGTGCCAGCCGTGGGACAGGCACTGAAGCTTTCTTT
>TRBJ2-7|16|TRBV4-1|TRBD1|-
CASSPRQGFKVYEQYF
TGCGCCAGCAGCCCACGACAGGGTTTTAAAGTCTACGAGCAGTACTTC
>TRBJ2-1|12|TRBV28|-|-
CASRPTHNEQFF
TGTGCCAGCAGGCCTACCCACAATGAGCAGTTCTTC
>TRBJ2-3|14|TRBV14|-|-
CASSQGVRSNTQYF
TGTGCCAGCAGCCAAGGAGTTAGATCGAATACGCAGTATTTT
>TRBJ1-3|15|TRBV6-5|-|once
CASSYNGQSTNTIYF
TGTGCCAGCAGTTACAACGGACAGTCCACGAACACCATATATTTT
>TRBJ1-6|14|TRBV6-6|-|-
CASRWDPDNSPLHF
TGTGCCAGCAGGTGGGATCCCGATAATTCACCCCTCCACTTT
>TRBJ2-3|14|TRBV7-2|-|-
CASSRDWGTDTQYF
TGTGCCAGCAGCCGGGACTGGGGCACAGATACGCAGTATTTT
>TRBJ1-5|17|TRBV7-6|-|few
CASSTEEDRTSNQPQHF
TGTGCCAGCAGCACAGAAGAAGACAGGACCAGCAATCAGCCCCAGCATTTT
>TRBJ1-6|13|TRBV27|-|-
CASSFFPDSPLHF
TGTGCCAGCAGTTTCTTTCCAGATTCACCCCTCCACTTT
>TRBJ1-3|17|TRBV7-8|TRBD1|-
CASSYRPTGSSGNTIYF
TGTGCCAGCAGCTACCGCCCGACAGGGAGCTCTGGAAACACCATATATTTT
>TRBJ1-1|14|TRBV7-9|TRBD1|-
CASSSMTGGAEAFF
TGTGCCAGCAGCTCCATGACAGGGGGGGCTGAAGCTTTCTTT
>TRBJ2-5|15|TRBV7-2|-|-
CASIPPGGRVETQYF
TGTGCCAGCATCCCCCCCGGGGGGCGAGTTGAGACCCAGTACTTC
>TRBJ2-1|14|TRBV14|-|-
CASSQPKQVHEQFF
TGTGCCAGCAGCCAGCCTAAACAGGTTCATGAGCAGTTCTTC
>TRBJ1-1|14|TRBV7-9|TRBD1|-
CASSQRQGFTEAFF
TGTGCCAGCAGCCAACGACAGGGGTTCACTGAAGCTTTCTTT
>TRBJ1-2|13|TRBV10-3|-|few
CAISESGNYGYTF
TGTGCCATCAGTGAGTCGGGCAACTATGGCTACACCTTC
>TRBJ1-4|15|TRBV18|-|once
CASSSALGSNEKLFF
TGTGCCAGCTCATCCGCACTAGGTAGTAATGAAAAACTGTTTTTT
>TRBJ2-1|16|TRBV28|TRBD2|-
CASSTLGLAGVNEQFF
TGTGCCAGCAGCACCCTCGGACTAGCGGGAGTCAATGAGCAGTTCTTC
>TRBJ1-2|16|TRBV5-5|-|-
CASSLRTVSSGYGYTF
TGTGCCAGCAGCCTTAGGACAGTTTCGAGTGGCTATGGCTACACCTTC
>TRBJ2-1|16|TRBV7-9|TRBD2|-
CASSRGAGGPHNEQFF
TGTGCCAGCAGCCGGGGCGCGGGAGGGCCGCACAATGAGCAGTTCTTC
>TRBJ2-3|15|TRBV29-1|-|-
CSVLGPGGPPDTQYF
TGCAGCGTTCTAGGACCGGGGGGCCCCCCAGATACGCAGTATTTT
>TRBJ2-2|15|TRBV30|-|-
CAWSDGIANTGELFF
TGTGCCTGGAGTGACGGTATCGCGAACACCGGGGAGCTGTTTTTT
>TRBJ2-7|14|TRBV28|TRBD1|-
CASGGTGGPYEQYF
TGTGCCAGCGGAGGGACAGGGGGACCCTACGAGCAGTACTTC
>TRBJ2-5|18|TRBV19|TRBD2|-
CASSPGTSGIGFGGTQYF
TGTGCCAGTAGCCCCGGGACTAGCGGGATTGGTTTCGGAGGGACCCAGTACTTC
>TRBJ1-5|18|TRBV7-8|TRBD1|-
CASSPRRDRGYSNQPQHF
TGTGCCAGCAGCCCTAGACGGGACAGGGGTTATAGCAATCAGCCCCAGCATTTT
>TRBJ2-1|17|TRBV7-9|-|-
CASSFSPRLNFYNEQFF
TGTGCCAGCAGCTTCAGCCCCCGCCTTAATTTCTACAATGAGCAGTTCTTC
>TRBJ2-5|14|TRBV7-9|-|-
CASSLAGAQETQYF
TGTGCCAGCAGCTTAGCGGGGGCTCAAGAGACCCAGTACTTC